This T cell receptor (beta chain) was documented in a study of cytomegalovirus exposure and HLA in healthy donors. Whole-study findings and limits: Later analysis suggested links between common viral pathogens and several top significant clusters.

This clone was picked up a small number of times. Its antigen is undetermined. This CDR3 is 17 amino acids long. The V gene's germline CDR1 is SGDLS and CDR2 YYNGEE. With V trimmed by 0 bases and J by 5 bases, 11 bases remained unmatched. With 60 Vbeta and 13 Jbeta primers, the PCR was carried out. Clones were read by immunoSEQ multiplex PCR, and TCRdb kept only the in-frame ones, dropping some. The table has more than 90,000 clones, around 77% seen once. The sequenced sample was PBMCs. The receptor was isolated from a man over 45 in good health and CMV-seropositive. The rearrangement uses TRBV9 and TRBJ2-5; 9 bases fit TRBD1. The CDR3 reads CASSVGGGGTGLETQYF. Here the CDR3 DNA reads TGTGCCAGCAGCGTAGGGGGGGGAGGGACAGGGCTGGAGACCCAGTACTTC.